The clone carrying this T cell receptor (beta chain) was detected only a few times. Trimming shortened V by 1 base and J by 6 bases, and 11 bases separated the two germline ends. This CDR3 is 14 amino acids long. Germline CDR1 is SGHAT and CDR2 is FQNNGV. The data were taken from a study of blood T cell repertoires in COVID-19. Overall study: The United States, Italy and Spain were the sources of the acute and convalescent COVID-19 samples. Sample material is recorded as cDNA or gDNA derived from T cells, B-cell-depleted T cells, or PBMCs.

In the original analysis: Nucleated cell number was recorded as an estimate derived from reference gene primer amplification. Using immunoSEQ multiplex PCR, the repertoire was profiled, and TCRdb retains in-frame clones only, with some absent. For V, J and clone size, that table is used; D and trimming come from the DNA. The table lists about 200,000 clones, over 80% of them singletons. The chain uses TRBV11-2 and TRBJ2-3, with D perhaps TRBD1 (7 bases). The material sequenced was peripheral blood. The origin of this receptor is a man aged 35-49 years with acute or convalescent COVID-19. CDR3 sequence (DNA): TGTGCCAGCAGCTTAGGCGGGACAGTCGATACGCAGTATTTT. Amino acid sequence: CASSLGGTVDTQYF.